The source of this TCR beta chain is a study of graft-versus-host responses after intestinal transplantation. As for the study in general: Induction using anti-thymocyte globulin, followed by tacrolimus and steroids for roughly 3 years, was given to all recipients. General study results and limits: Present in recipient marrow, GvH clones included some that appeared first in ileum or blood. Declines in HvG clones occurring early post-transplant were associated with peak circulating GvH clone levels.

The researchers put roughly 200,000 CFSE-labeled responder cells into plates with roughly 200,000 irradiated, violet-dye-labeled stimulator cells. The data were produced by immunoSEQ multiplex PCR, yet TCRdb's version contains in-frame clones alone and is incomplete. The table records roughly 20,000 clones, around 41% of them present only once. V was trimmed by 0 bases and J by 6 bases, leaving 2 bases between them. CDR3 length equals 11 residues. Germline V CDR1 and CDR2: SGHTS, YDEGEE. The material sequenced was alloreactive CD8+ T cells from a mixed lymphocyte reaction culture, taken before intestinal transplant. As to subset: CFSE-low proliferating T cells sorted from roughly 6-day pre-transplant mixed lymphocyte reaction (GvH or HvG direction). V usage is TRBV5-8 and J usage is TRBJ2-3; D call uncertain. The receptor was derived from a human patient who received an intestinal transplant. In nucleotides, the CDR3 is TGTGCCAGCAGCTTGGCTGATACGCAGTATTTT. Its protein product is CASSLADTQYF.